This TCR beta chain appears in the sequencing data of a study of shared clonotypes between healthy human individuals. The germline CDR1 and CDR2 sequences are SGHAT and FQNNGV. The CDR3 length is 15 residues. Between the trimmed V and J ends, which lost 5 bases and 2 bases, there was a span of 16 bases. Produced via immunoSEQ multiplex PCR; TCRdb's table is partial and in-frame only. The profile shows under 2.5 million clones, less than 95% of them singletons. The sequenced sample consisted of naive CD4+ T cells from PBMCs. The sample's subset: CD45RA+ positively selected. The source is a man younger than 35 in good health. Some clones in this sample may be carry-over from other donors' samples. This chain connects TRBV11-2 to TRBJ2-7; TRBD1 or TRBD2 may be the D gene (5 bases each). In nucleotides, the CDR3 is TGTGCCAGCAGCGCAAGTCCGGGGCCGGCCTACGAGCAGTACTTC. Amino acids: CASSASPGPAYEQYF.